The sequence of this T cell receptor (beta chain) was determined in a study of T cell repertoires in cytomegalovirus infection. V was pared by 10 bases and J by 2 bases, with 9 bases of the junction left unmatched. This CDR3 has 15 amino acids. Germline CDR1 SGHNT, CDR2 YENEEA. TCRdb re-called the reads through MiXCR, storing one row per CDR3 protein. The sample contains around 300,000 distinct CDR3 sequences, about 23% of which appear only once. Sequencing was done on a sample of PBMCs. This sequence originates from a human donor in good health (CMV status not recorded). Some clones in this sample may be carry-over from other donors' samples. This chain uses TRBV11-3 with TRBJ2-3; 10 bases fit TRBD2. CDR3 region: CATLQTSGFTDTQYF. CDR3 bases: TGTGCCACCCTACAGACTAGCGGGTTCACAGATACGCAGTATTTT.